These 19 T cell receptor beta chains originate from one sample sequenced in a study of metastatic and nonmetastatic thyroid tumors. TCRdb reanalyzed the PCR reads via MiXCR. This sample has around 64,000 clones; 4% to 5% occur once, and the top ten carry 20% to 25%. Until they underwent thyroid surgery, no patient had received any treatment. Input material: blood. Receptors originate from a female donor with papillary thyroid cancer or a benign thyroid nodule (not recorded which). Some clones in this sample may be carry-over from other donors' samples.

This clone was seen a handful of times. The germline gene is not matched at one end of the junction; a read error may be the cause. The gene calls are TRBV6-2 or TRBV6-3 and TRBJ1-1, with 9 bases fitting TRBD1. In germline, CDR1 is MNHEY, CDR2 SVGEGT. This CDR3 comprises 15 residues. The DNA of the CDR3 is TGTGCCAGCAGTTCTTGGACAGGGGTGAAAACTGAAGCTTTCTTT. Its translation is CASSSWTGVKTEAFF.

This clone has a handful of counts. At the DNA level, this CDR3 is encoded by other sequences in the same sample as well. The chain is built from TRBV2 and TRBJ2-1; D gene ambiguous. The CDR3 length is 12 residues. The ends were cut back, 9 bases at V and 6 bases at J, with 12 bases in the middle. Germline CDR1 is SNHLY and CDR2 is FYNNEI. CDR3 nucleotides: TGTGCCAGTCGACCAGGCTCCAATGAGCAGTTCTTC. It codes for CASRPGSNEQFF.

At least ten counts were recorded for this clone. The chain carries TRBV7-8 and TRBJ1-1; perhaps TRBD1 as D (5 bases). Germline-derived CDR1 and CDR2 are SGHVS and FQNEAQ. CDR3 size: 16 residues. V was shortened by 5 bases and J by 3 bases, with 19 bases between the two germline ends. As DNA, the CDR3 is TGTGCCAGCAGCGAACAGGTCGGGGGGGGATACACTGAAGCTTTCTTT. This codes for CASSEQVGGGYTEAFF.

V usage is TRBV18 and J usage is TRBJ1-1; D uncertain. Germline V gene sequence: CDR1 KGHSH, CDR2 LQKENI. The V end was cut by 4 bases, the J end by 0 bases, with 9 bases between. The CDR3 is 14 amino acids. CDR3 in amino acids: CASSQHPVNTEAFF. The CDR3 region has the DNA TGTGCCAGCTCACAACACCCGGTGAACACTGAAGCTTTCTTT.

This clone showed up many times. The chain employs TRBV3-1 and TRBJ1-1; possible D gene TRBD1, 5 bases. Germline loops: CDR1 LGHDT, CDR2 YNNKEL (reference sequence). Trimming cost V 4 bases and J 7 bases, with 13 bases left between them. CDR3 size: 13 residues. The CDR3 bases are TGTGCCAGCAGCCCAGATTGGGACGGTGAAGCTTTCTTT. Its protein is CASSPDWDGEAFF.

The chain joins TRBV6-2 or TRBV6-3 to TRBJ1-2; TRBD1 matches 7 bases. Germline assignment: CDR1 MNHEY and CDR2 SVGEGT. J lost 3 bases, V lost 5 bases, and 9 bases had no gene match. There are 15 residues in the CDR3. CDR3 DNA: TGTGCCAGCAGTCTACAGGGGAGAGCGGACTATGGCTACACCTTC. It encodes CASSLQGRADYGYTF.

Notes on this clone: A read error is possible here, since a much larger clone lies one base away. The V gene is TRBV7-9, the J gene TRBJ2-5; D uncertain. This CDR3 has 11 amino acids. Germline lookup yields CDR1 SEHNR and CDR2 FQNEAQ (reference sequence). CDR3 sequence: CASSFSETKYF. The CDR3, as DNA: TGTGCCAGCAGCTTCTCGGAGACCAAGTACTTC.

This clone turned up a few times. A much larger clone differs by one base, so this may be a read error. CDR3 sequence (DNA): TGTGCCAGCAGCCAAGAAAAGCGGGAGGAGTATGAGCAGTTCTTC. It codes for CASSQEKREEYEQFF. The chain has TRBV6-1 and TRBJ2-1, with 9 nucleotides matching TRBD2. Losses at the gene ends were 6 bases for V and 8 bases for J; bases not matched to a gene: 11. The CDR3 consists of 15 residues. CDR1 is MNHNS, CDR2 SASEGT, per germline.

In its sample, this clone was seen a few times. The genes are TRBV2 and TRBJ1-2; D not certain. The V and J ends lost 1 base and 0 bases respectively, with 3 bases between them. This CDR3 region has 13 residues. The germline gives CDR1 SNHLY, CDR2 FYNNEI. CDR3 in amino acids: CASSEETNYGYTF. CDR3 in DNA: TGTGCCAGCAGTGAAGAGACTAACTATGGCTACACCTTC. The entire variable domain, with the rest obtained from reference TRBV2 and TRBJ1-2, is as follows: EPEVTQTPSHQVTQMGQEVILRCVPISNHLYFYWYRQILGQKVEFLVSFYNNEISEKSEIFDDQFSVERPDGSNFTLKIRSTKLEDSAMYFCASSEETNYGYTFGSGTRLTVV.

This clone has only a few counts. The chain carries TRBV20-1 and TRBJ2-1; 9 bases are a match to TRBD2. The CDR3 is 16 amino acids. Per germline, CDR1 DFQATT and CDR2 SNEGSKA (reference sequence). Trimming took 1 base from V and 4 from J; bases not matched to a gene: 8. The CDR3 reads CSARATGSGGYNEQFF. In DNA form, the CDR3 reads TGCAGTGCTAGAGCCACCGGTAGCGGGGGTTACAATGAGCAGTTCTTC.

V gene TRBV24-1 combines with J gene TRBJ1-2; D gene ambiguous. There are 11 residues in the CDR3. In germline, CDR1 is KGHDR, CDR2 SFDVKD. Trimming removed 0 bases at V and 7 bases at J, with 2 bases between. CDR3 residues: CATSDLLGYTF. As DNA, the CDR3 is TGTGCCACCAGTGATTTGCTTGGCTACACCTTC.

CDR3 sequence reads: CASSLACDRVYEQYF. As DNA, the CDR3 is TGTGCCAGCAGCTTAGCTTGCGATAGGGTGTACGAGCAGTACTTC. The genes are TRBV11-2 and TRBJ2-7; no definite D call. V was pared by 1 base and J by 4 bases, with 14 bases between. This CDR3 comprises 15 residues. CDR1 SGHAT and CDR2 FQNNGV come from the germline V gene.

This clone was observed at least ten times. This chain links TRBV19 with TRBJ2-7; 8 nucleotides line up with TRBD1. CDR1 is LNHDA, CDR2 SQIVND, per germline (reference sequence). Germline trimming cut 5 bases from V and 11 bases from J; bases unmatched to any gene: 14. This CDR3 spans 14 amino acids. In nucleotides, the CDR3 is TGTGCCAGTAGTCTCCTCCACCGGGACAGGCCCGAGTACTTC. Amino acids: CASSLLHRDRPEYF.

The sample holds many counts of this clone. The J gene is TRBJ2-7, the V gene TRBV6-1, with D possibly called TRBD1 or TRBD2 (6 bases each). V lost 5 bases and J lost 5, with 16 bases in between. The length of the CDR3 is 14 residues. Germline CDR1 is MNHNS and CDR2 is SASEGT. CDR3 sequence (DNA): TGTGCCAGCAGTCGGGGGTGGGGGGCGGACGAGCAGTACTTC. Translated: CASSRGWGADEQYF.

This clone was counted many times. The V call is TRBV20-1, the J call TRBJ2-5; 7 bases fit TRBD2. Looked up from germline, CDR1 is DFQATT and CDR2 is SNEGSKA (reference sequence). The CDR3 runs to 15 residues. With 3 bases clipped from V and 5 bases from J, the junction kept 12 bases outside the gene matches. CDR3 residues: CSASSPSGGVETQYF. DNA of the CDR3: TGCAGTGCTAGTTCTCCTAGCGGAGGGGTGGAGACCCAGTACTTC.

This clone was observed at least ten times. The chain employs TRBV7-2 and TRBJ2-1, with a tentative D call TRBD1 (7 bases). The germline V gene has CDR1 SGHTA and CDR2 FQGNSA. The CDR3 consists of 16 residues. Trimming cost V 2 bases and J 6 bases, with 17 bases left between them. The DNA of the CDR3 is TGTGCCAGCAGCTTAAGGGGAGGAAGGGGGCTCAATGAGCAGTTCTTC. This encodes CASSLRGGRGLNEQFF.

The chain couples TRBV3-1 to TRBJ2-2; 7 nucleotides agree with TRBD1. The CDR3 length is 16 residues. CDR1 is LGHDT, CDR2 YNNKEL, per germline (reference sequence). J was trimmed by 7 bases and V by 1 base; bases with no gene match: 9. Here the CDR3 reads CASSQAGGGRLGELFF. For the CDR3, the DNA is TGTGCCAGCAGCCAAGCAGGGGGTGGTAGGCTCGGGGAGCTGTTTTTT.

The V call is TRBV6-2 or TRBV6-3, the J call TRBJ1-2, with TRBD1 matching 9 bases. Germline V gives CDR1 MNHEY, CDR2 SVGEGT. The CDR3 covers 16 residues. Germline trimming cut 8 bases from V and 6 bases from J; bases unmatched to any gene: 16. Written as DNA, the CDR3 is TGTGCCAGCGGCCGGGACAGGGTTCCCCTCGGAGATGGCTACACCTTC. This gives the protein CASGRDRVPLGDGYTF.

This clone was observed a handful of times. The J gene is TRBJ1-2, the V gene TRBV12-3 or TRBV12-4; tentative D call: TRBD1 (5 bases). V was cut by 1 base and J by 2 bases, with 8 bases left in between. The CDR3 is made up of 14 amino acids. The CDR3 spells CASSLGEGNYGYTF. The DNA for the CDR3 is TGTGCCAGCAGTTTAGGCGAGGGGAACTATGGCTACACCTTC.